This entry lists 25 T cell receptor beta chains sequenced from one sample in a study of cytomegalovirus exposure and HLA in healthy donors. Vbeta (60) and Jbeta (13) primers were used in the PCR. TCRdb's table, derived via immunoSEQ multiplex PCR, lists solely in-frame clones and lacks some. Of approximately 100,000 clones in the sample, 65% to 85% were seen once. Sequencing was carried out using PBMCs. These receptors originate from a man aged 50-59 years in good health and CMV-seropositive.

The V and J genes are TRBV7-2 and TRBJ2-1; 9 bases are shared with TRBD2. Per the germline V gene, CDR1 is SGHTA and CDR2 is FQGNSA. This CDR3 contains 14 residues. V shed 5 bases and J 8 bases; nucleotides not matched to a gene: 7. Here the CDR3 DNA reads TGTGCCAGCAGCATCGGGACTAGCCTCTATGAGCAGTTCTTC. It yields the protein CASSIGTSLYEQFF.

V usage is TRBV5-1 and J usage is TRBJ1-2; TRBD1 aligns across 7 bases. V lost 0 bases to trimming and J lost 0 bases; unmatched junction nucleotides: 8. CDR1 and CDR2 from the germline V gene are SGHRS and YFSETQ. The length of the CDR3 is 17 residues. This CDR3 is CASSLVFGTETNYGYTF. The CDR3, as DNA: TGCGCCAGCAGCTTGGTCTTCGGGACAGAGACTAACTATGGCTACACCTTC.

The genes are TRBV9 and TRBJ2-1; TRBD2 agrees at 11 bases. CDR3 size: 16 residues. Germline lookup yields CDR1 SGDLS and CDR2 YYNGEE. Losses at the gene ends were 3 bases for V and 6 bases for J; bases not matched to a gene: 8. CDR3 in amino acids: CASSAYSGRASNEQFF. The CDR3 DNA reads as TGTGCCAGCAGCGCATATAGCGGGAGGGCCAGCAATGAGCAGTTCTTC.

The CDR3 spells CASSRAGQGSGGYTF. DNA of the CDR3: TGTGCCAGCAGTCGTGCCGGACAGGGATCGGGCGGCTACACCTTC. The chain is built from TRBV6-1 and TRBJ1-2; 8 bases align to TRBD1. The CDR3 totals 15 residues. The germline CDR1 and CDR2 sequences are MNHNS and SASEGT. The J segment lost 8 bases and the V segment lost 5 bases, leaving 13 bases of the junction unmatched.

This clone was seen just once. The gene calls are TRBV7-9 and TRBJ2-5, with TRBD2 as a possible D gene (6 bases). Trimming cost V 5 bases and J 5 bases, with 18 bases left between them. The CDR3 consists of 15 residues. Germline CDR1 SEHNR, CDR2 FQNEAQ (reference sequence). The CDR3 spells CASSPGGDPVETQYF. Written as DNA, the CDR3 is TGTGCCAGCAGCCCAGGCGGGGACCCGGTGGAGACCCAGTACTTC.

This clone was seen more than once but under ten times. This sequence joins TRBV11-2 and TRBJ2-7; D ambiguous. CDR1 and CDR2 (germline): SGHAT, FQNNGV. The CDR3 has 12 amino acids. Trimming cost V 5 bases and J 2 bases, with 7 bases left between them. The CDR3 spells CASSLRTYEQYF. The CDR3 nucleotides are TGTGCCAGCAGCCTCAGGACCTACGAGCAGTACTTC.

V is TRBV5-1 and J is TRBJ2-7, with D maybe TRBD1 (6 bases). With 6 bases removed from V and 2 bases from J, the gap between germline ends came to 24 bases. The CDR3 runs to 17 residues. Germline-derived CDR1 and CDR2 are SGHRS and YFSETQ. Written as DNA, the CDR3 is TGCGCCAGCATCAGCCTCCAGGGGAAAATCAACACCTACGAGCAGTACTTC. Its translation is CASISLQGKINTYEQYF. Looking up the rest from reference TRBV5-1 and TRBJ2-7 gives the full variable domain: KAGVTQTPRYLIKTRGQQVTLSCSPISGHRSVSWYQQTPGQGLQFLFEYFSETQRNKGNFPGRFSGRQFSNSRSEMNVSTLELGDSALYLCASISLQGKINTYEQYFGPGTRLTVT.

The sample holds one count of this clone. The chain uses TRBV7-9 and TRBJ2-7; 11 bases map to TRBD2. With V trimmed by 5 bases and J by 3 bases, 3 bases remained unmatched. CDR3 length: 14 amino acids. The germline V gene encodes CDR1 SEHNR and CDR2 FQNEAQ (reference sequence). CDR3 region: CASSLGLAGYEQYF. CDR3 nucleotides: TGTGCCAGCAGCCTTGGACTAGCGGGCTACGAGCAGTACTTC.

The V and J genes are TRBV5-6 and TRBJ2-5, with 8 bases lining up with TRBD2. Per germline, CDR1 SGHDT and CDR2 YYEEEE. With 0 bases clipped from V and 5 bases from J, the junction kept 6 bases outside the gene matches. The CDR3 has 15 amino acids. The CDR3 loop reads CASSLGAGGPETQYF. CDR3 in DNA: TGTGCCAGCAGCTTGGGTGCGGGAGGCCCGGAGACCCAGTACTTC.

The gene calls are TRBV6-1 and TRBJ2-7; TRBD1 matches at 7 bases. The ends lost 7 bases at V and 3 bases at J; junction bases unmatched: 6. The CDR3 has 13 residues. Germline CDR1 is MNHNS and CDR2 is SASEGT. Here the CDR3 DNA reads TGTGCCAGCATCCGGGACAGACACTACGAGCAGTACTTC. This gives the protein CASIRDRHYEQYF.

The genes are TRBV27 and TRBJ2-3, with TRBD2 matching 12 bases. Germline V CDR1 and CDR2: MNHEY, SMNVEV (reference sequence). V lost 6 bases and J lost 5; bases outside the gene matches: 18. The CDR3 has 19 amino acids. DNA for the CDR3: TGTGCCAGCAGCCCCTGGGCCCGACTAGCGGGAGAAGAGATAGATACGCAGTATTTT. It codes for CASSPWARLAGEEIDTQYF.

The chain is built from TRBV28 and TRBJ1-1, with D maybe TRBD1 (6 bases). The CDR3 is 14 amino acids. CDR1 and CDR2 from the germline V gene are MDHEN and SYDVKM. Trimming took 3 bases from V and 9 from J, leaving 17 bases between them. CDR3 nucleotides: TGTGCCAGCAGTTTTTATAGGGGGTCACCCAAAGCTTTCTTT. Protein: CASSFYRGSPKAFF. The full variable domain, rest sourced from reference TRBV28 and TRBJ1-1, is DVKVTQSSRYLVKRTGEKVFLECVQDMDHENMFWYRQDPGLGLRLIYFSYDVKMKEKGDIPEGYSVSREKKERFSLILESASTNQTSMYLCASSFYRGSPKAFFGQGTRLTVV.

This chain joins TRBV29-1 and TRBJ2-1; 7 bases line up with TRBD2. Germline V gene data show CDR1 as SQVTM and CDR2 as ANQGSEA. Germline trimming cut 3 bases from V and 7 bases from J; bases unmatched to any gene: 12. This CDR3 is built from 15 residues. The CDR3 sequence: CSVDVGTTSGNEQFF. In DNA form, the CDR3 reads TGCAGCGTTGATGTGGGGACTACCTCTGGGAATGAGCAGTTCTTC.

Concerning this clone: Other DNA sequences within the sample encode an identical CDR3. The V gene is TRBV5-1, the J gene TRBJ1-3; TRBD1 is a possible D gene (6 bases). V lost 4 bases and J lost 4, with 12 bases in between. The germline V gene encodes CDR1 SGHRS and CDR2 YFSETQ. The CDR3 extends over 14 amino acids. The DNA for the CDR3 is TGCGCCAGCAGCCTACAGGGAACCGGAAACACCATATATTTT. Residues: CASSLQGTGNTIYF. Drawing the rest from reference TRBV5-1 and TRBJ1-3, the complete variable domain is KAGVTQTPRYLIKTRGQQVTLSCSPISGHRSVSWYQQTPGQGLQFLFEYFSETQRNKGNFPGRFSGRQFSNSRSEMNVSTLELGDSALYLCASSLQGTGNTIYFGEGSWLTVV.

The CDR3 spells CASSGSLARSYEQYF. The CDR3 coding sequence is TGTGCCAGCAGTGGGTCCCTAGCGCGCTCCTACGAGCAGTACTTC. The chain combines TRBV2 with TRBJ2-7; D is possibly TRBD2 (6 bases). V was trimmed by 4 bases and J by 0 bases, leaving 13 bases between them. CDR3 size: 15 residues. Germline V lookup: CDR1 SNHLY, CDR2 FYNNEI.

This clone was observed a handful of times. The chain recombines TRBV7-9 with TRBJ2-2, with TRBD1 identical over 8 bases. Germline-derived CDR1 and CDR2 are SEHNR and FQNEAQ (reference sequence). V gave up 5 bases and J gave up 3 bases; unmatched junction bases: 2. The CDR3 extends over 14 amino acids. The chain's CDR3 is CASSPTGDTGELFF. In nucleotides, the CDR3 is TGTGCCAGCAGCCCGACAGGGGACACCGGGGAGCTGTTTTTT. The variable domain in full, completed from reference TRBV7-9 and TRBJ2-2, reads DTGVSQNPRHKITKRGQNVTFRCDPISEHNRLYWYRQTLGQGPEFLTYFQNEAQLEKSRLLSDRFSAERPKGSFSTLEIQRTEQGDSAMYLCASSPTGDTGELFFGEGSRLTVL.

This chain links TRBV29-1 with TRBJ2-1, with D possibly being TRBD2 (6 bases). Trimming took off 7 bases at V and 5 bases at J, with 21 bases between the two ends. Germline values: CDR1 SQVTM, CDR2 ANQGSEA. This CDR3 is built from 15 residues. As DNA, the CDR3 is TGCAGCGCCGTCCTTGATTGGAGGGCGGACAATGAGCAGTTCTTC. Translating it yields CSAVLDWRADNEQFF.

V is TRBV9 and J is TRBJ2-3, with 8 positions matching TRBD2. The CDR3 is 15 residues long. Trimming removed 0 bases from V and 5 bases from J; junction bases left unmatched: 5. Germline V CDR1 and CDR2: SGDLS, YYNGEE. In nucleotides, the CDR3 is TGTGCCAGCAGCGTAGGGAGCGGGAGTGGAGATACGCAGTATTTT. Encoded protein: CASSVGSGSGDTQYF.

The J gene is TRBJ2-1, the V gene TRBV7-6; 12 bases fit TRBD2. V lost 5 bases, J lost 5 bases, and 10 bases stayed unmatched. This CDR3 has 17 amino acids. Germline lookup yields CDR1 SGHVS and CDR2 FNYEAQ. CDR3 sequence (DNA): TGTGCCAGCAGCCTCCTAGCGGGAGGGCCTTATGACAATGAGCAGTTCTTC. The encoded protein is CASSLLAGGPYDNEQFF.

V gene TRBV18 combines with J gene TRBJ1-2; perhaps TRBD1 as D (5 bases). V shed 3 bases and J shed 4 bases, with 12 bases lying between them. Germline V CDR1 and CDR2: KGHSH, LQKENI. This CDR3 comprises 14 residues. The CDR3 DNA reads TGTGCCAGCTCACCGGGCAGGGAGGGCTATGGCTACACCTTC. It specifies CASSPGREGYGYTF.

The chain is built from TRBV5-4 and TRBJ2-7; perhaps TRBD2 as D (5 bases). Germline V gene sequence: CDR1 SGHNT, CDR2 YYREEE (reference sequence). V was trimmed by 2 bases and J by 2 bases, leaving 14 bases between them. The CDR3 contains 15 residues. CDR3 sequence (DNA): TGTGCCAGCAGCTTACGCGGGCCGGCCGCCTACGAGCAGTACTTC. Amino acid sequence: CASSLRGPAAYEQYF.

The rearrangement uses TRBV6-1 and TRBJ2-1; the D gene is possibly TRBD2 (5 bases). Germline V gene lookup returns CDR1 MNHNS and CDR2 SASEGT. The V end lost 0 bases, the J end lost 0 bases, and 15 bases lay between the germline ends. The CDR3 length is 18 residues. The CDR3 spells CASSEAVGSRGSYNEQFF. In DNA, the CDR3 is TGTGCCAGCAGTGAAGCGGTGGGTAGCCGGGGCTCCTACAATGAGCAGTTCTTC.

The chain links TRBV5-8 to TRBJ2-5, with D tentatively TRBD2 (7 bases). There are 15 residues in the CDR3. Trimming took off 6 bases at V and 5 bases at J, with 20 bases between the two ends. The germline V gene encodes CDR1 SGHTS and CDR2 YDEGEE. DNA of the CDR3: TGTGCCAGCACTTTTGGGGGGGCGCGTCTCGAGACCCAGTACTTC. Residues: CASTFGGARLETQYF. Based on the CDR3 plus reference TRBV5-8 and TRBJ2-5, the full variable domain is EAGVTQSPTHLIKTRGQQATLRCSPISGHTSVYWYQQALGLGLQFLLWYDEGEERNRGNFPPRFSGRQFPNYSSELNVNALELEDSALYLCASTFGGARLETQYFGPGTRLLVL.

The CDR3 sequence is CASSLSLAGNTGELFF. The CDR3 coding sequence is TGCGCCAGCAGCTTGAGTTTAGCGGGGAACACCGGGGAGCTGTTTTTT. The rearrangement joins TRBV5-1 to TRBJ2-2, with 7 bases lining up with TRBD2. V was pared by 1 base and J by 1 base, with 4 bases of the junction left unmatched. The CDR3 runs 16 residues. Germline loops: CDR1 SGHRS, CDR2 YFSETQ.

The V call is TRBV11-2, the J call TRBJ2-2; tentatively, D is TRBD1 (5 bases). The CDR3 covers 16 residues. Trimming cost V 1 base and J 5 bases, with 14 bases left between them. CDR1 and CDR2 (germline): SGHAT, FQNNGV. CDR3 loop: CASSLGLTGATGELFF. CDR3 nucleotides: TGTGCCAGCAGCTTAGGTTTGACTGGGGCTACCGGGGAGCTGTTTTTT.